The present T cell receptor beta chain was sequenced within a study of T cells after yellow fever vaccination. Deletions cut 4 bases from V and 6 bases from J, with 15 bases between. Germline CDR1 reads SGHRS; CDR2 reads YFSETQ. The CDR3 has 14 residues. From the 5' RACE reads, TCRdb called clonotypes with MiXCR, one entry per CDR3 protein. The repertoire holds about 510,000 distinct CDR3 sequences, with 21% as singletons. As to this clonotype: Its antigen is still unknown.

Study-level findings and limits: Re-detected after boosting: most primary clones, 96% of CD4 and roughly 90% of CD8. Some clonotypes were seen in both the CD4 and the CD8 compartments. These made up a small share and likely arose from convergent recombination. The study found a weaker secondary response that peaked faster, day 5 versus 15.

The receptor's source is a man between 18 and 29 years old who received the YFV17D yellow fever vaccine. The sample was PBMCs, taken 21 days after the first yellow fever vaccination. This chain links TRBV5-1 with TRBJ2-3, with TRBD1 as a possible D gene (6 bases). CDR3 protein: CASSGGPSEDTQYF. CDR3 in DNA: TGCGCCAGCAGCGGGGGCCCCTCCGAGGATACGCAGTATTTT. The variable domain in full, with the rest retrieved from reference TRBV5-1 and TRBJ2-3, is KAGVTQTPRYLIKTRGQQVTLSCSPISGHRSVSWYQQTPGQGLQFLFEYFSETQRNKGNFPGRFSGRQFSNSRSEMNVSTLELGDSALYLCASSGGPSEDTQYFGPGTRLTVL.